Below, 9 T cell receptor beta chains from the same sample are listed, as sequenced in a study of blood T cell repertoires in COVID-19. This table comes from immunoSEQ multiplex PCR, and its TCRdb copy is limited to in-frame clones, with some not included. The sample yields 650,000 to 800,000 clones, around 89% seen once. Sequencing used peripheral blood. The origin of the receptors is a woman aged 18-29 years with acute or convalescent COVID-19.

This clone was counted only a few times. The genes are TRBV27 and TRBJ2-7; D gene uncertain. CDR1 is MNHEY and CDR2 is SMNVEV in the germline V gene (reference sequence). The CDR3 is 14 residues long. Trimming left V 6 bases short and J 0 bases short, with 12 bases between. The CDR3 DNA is TGTGCCAGCAGAAGCCCTCTACGCTCCTACGAGCAGTACTTC. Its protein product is CASRSPLRSYEQYF.

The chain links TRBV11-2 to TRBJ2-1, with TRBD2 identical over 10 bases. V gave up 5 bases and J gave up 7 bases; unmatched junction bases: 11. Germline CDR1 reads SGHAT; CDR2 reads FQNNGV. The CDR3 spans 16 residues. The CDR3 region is CASSPGAGGLLNEQFF. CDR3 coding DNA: TGTGCCAGCAGCCCTGGAGCGGGGGGGTTGTTAAATGAGCAGTTCTTC.

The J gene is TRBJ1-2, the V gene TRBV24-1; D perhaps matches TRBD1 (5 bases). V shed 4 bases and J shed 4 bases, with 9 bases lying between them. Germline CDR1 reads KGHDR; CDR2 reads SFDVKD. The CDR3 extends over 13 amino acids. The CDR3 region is CATSEKGSYGYTF. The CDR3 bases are TGTGCCACCAGTGAGAAGGGGTCCTATGGCTACACCTTC.

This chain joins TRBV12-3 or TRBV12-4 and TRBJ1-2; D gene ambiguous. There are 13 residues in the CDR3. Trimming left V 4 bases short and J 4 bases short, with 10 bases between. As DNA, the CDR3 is TGTGCCAGCAGTTCTGTCCAGGCCTATGGCTACACCTTC. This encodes CASSSVQAYGYTF.

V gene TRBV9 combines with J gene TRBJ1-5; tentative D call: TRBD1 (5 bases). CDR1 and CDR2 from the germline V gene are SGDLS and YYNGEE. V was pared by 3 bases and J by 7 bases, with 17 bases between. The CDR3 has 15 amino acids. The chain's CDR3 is CASSATSEAGQPQHF. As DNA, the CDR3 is TGTGCCAGCAGCGCGACGAGTGAGGCAGGGCAGCCCCAGCATTTT.

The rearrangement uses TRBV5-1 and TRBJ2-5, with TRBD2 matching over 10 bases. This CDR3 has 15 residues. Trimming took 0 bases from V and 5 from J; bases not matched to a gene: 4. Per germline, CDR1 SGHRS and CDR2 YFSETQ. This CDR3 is CASSLGSGGAETQYF. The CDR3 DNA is TGCGCCAGCAGCTTGGGAAGCGGGGGGGCTGAGACCCAGTACTTC.

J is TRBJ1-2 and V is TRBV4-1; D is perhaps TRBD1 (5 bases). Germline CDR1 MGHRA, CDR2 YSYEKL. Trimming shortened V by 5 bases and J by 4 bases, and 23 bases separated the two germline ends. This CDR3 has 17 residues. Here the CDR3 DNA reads TGCGCCAGCAGCGTTGATCCCGGGACTCCTGTCAGCTATGGCTACACCTTC. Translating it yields CASSVDPGTPVSYGYTF.

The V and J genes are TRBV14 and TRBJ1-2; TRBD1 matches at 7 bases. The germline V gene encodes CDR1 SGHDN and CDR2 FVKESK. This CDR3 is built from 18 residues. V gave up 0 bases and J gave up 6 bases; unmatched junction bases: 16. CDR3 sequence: CASSQESKTGFYPNGYTF. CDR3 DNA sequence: TGTGCCAGCAGCCAAGAAAGTAAGACAGGGTTCTACCCGAATGGCTACACCTTC.

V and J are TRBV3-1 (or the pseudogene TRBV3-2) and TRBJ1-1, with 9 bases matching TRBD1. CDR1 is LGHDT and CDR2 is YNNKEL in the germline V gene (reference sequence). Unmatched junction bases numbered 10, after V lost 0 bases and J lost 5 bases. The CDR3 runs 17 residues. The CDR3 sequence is CASSQDQDRGSETEAFF. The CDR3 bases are TGTGCCAGCAGCCAAGATCAGGACAGGGGAAGCGAGACTGAAGCTTTCTTT.